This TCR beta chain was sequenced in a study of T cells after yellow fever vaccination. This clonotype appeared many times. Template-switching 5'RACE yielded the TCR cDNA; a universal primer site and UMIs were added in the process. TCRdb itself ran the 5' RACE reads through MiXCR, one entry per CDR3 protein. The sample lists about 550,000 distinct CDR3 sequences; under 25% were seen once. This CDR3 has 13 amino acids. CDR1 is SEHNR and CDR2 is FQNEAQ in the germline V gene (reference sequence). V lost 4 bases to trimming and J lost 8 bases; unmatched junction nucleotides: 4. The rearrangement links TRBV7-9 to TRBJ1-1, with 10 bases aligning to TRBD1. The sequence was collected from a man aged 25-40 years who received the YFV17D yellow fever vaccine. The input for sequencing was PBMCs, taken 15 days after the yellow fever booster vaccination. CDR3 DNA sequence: TGTGCCAGCAGCTCGGGACAGGGGACGGAAGCTTTCTTT. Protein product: CASSSGQGTEAFF.